These T cell receptor beta chains were read from a single sample in a study of blood T cells in healthy people across ages. TCRdb redid the calling of the 5' RACE reads with MiXCR, one entry per CDR3 protein. The sample lists hundreds of thousands of distinct CDR3 sequences; approximately 30% were seen once. The sequenced sample consisted of blood. The origin of the receptors is an elderly woman in good health. The CDR3 runs from the conserved cysteine through the conserved F or W. Each record gives: D gene, J gene, clone size, V gene, CDR3 protein, CDR3 DNA. A D gene is named only where the DNA matches it firmly. The listing skips clone size in some rows; elsewhere it reads once, few, many or a size class.

d_call: .; j_call: TRBJ1-2; clone_size: many; v_call: TRBV20-1; cdr3_aa: CSAAQGSYGYTF; cdr3_nt: TGCAGTGCGGCACAAGGGAGCTATGGCTACACCTTC
d_call: .; j_call: TRBJ1-3; clone_size: .; v_call: TRBV7-9; cdr3_aa: CASSLQGANTIYF; cdr3_nt: TGTGCCAGCAGCTTACAGGGAGCAAACACCATATATTTT
d_call: TRBD1; j_call: TRBJ2-7; clone_size: many; v_call: TRBV6-2/TRBV6-3; cdr3_aa: CASSFGQGRRTYEQYF; cdr3_nt: TGTGCCAGCAGTTTCGGACAGGGCCGAAGGACCTACGAGCAGTACTTC
d_call: .; j_call: TRBJ2-3; clone_size: many; v_call: TRBV5-1; cdr3_aa: CASSSGLSGTDTQYF; cdr3_nt: TGCGCCAGCAGCTCCGGCTTGAGCGGCACAGATACGCAGTATTTT
d_call: TRBD1; j_call: TRBJ1-4; clone_size: few; v_call: TRBV20-1; cdr3_aa: CSARGARGRDEKLFF; cdr3_nt: TGCAGTGCTAGAGGGGCCAGGGGGCGCGATGAAAAACTGTTTTTT
d_call: .; j_call: TRBJ2-5; clone_size: .; v_call: TRBV7-3; cdr3_aa: CTSSPTGTGTETQYF; cdr3_nt: TGTACCAGCAGCCCAACCGGGACGGGGACAGAGACCCAGTACTTC
d_call: .; j_call: TRBJ2-7; clone_size: many; v_call: TRBV10-3; cdr3_aa: CAIRDPSYEQYF; cdr3_nt: TGTGCCATCAGGGACCCCTCCTACGAGCAGTACTTC
d_call: TRBD1; j_call: TRBJ1-2; clone_size: .; v_call: TRBV5-1; cdr3_aa: CAGSLDRGQFGYTF; cdr3_nt: TGCGCCGGCAGCTTGGACAGGGGTCAGTTTGGCTACACCTTC
d_call: TRBD1; j_call: TRBJ2-7; clone_size: many; v_call: TRBV5-1; cdr3_aa: CASSDKVTGAGEQYF; cdr3_nt: TGCGCCAGCAGCGACAAAGTGACAGGGGCCGGCGAGCAGTACTTC
d_call: TRBD1; j_call: TRBJ1-1; clone_size: .; v_call: TRBV2; cdr3_aa: CASSPGTVFTEAFF; cdr3_nt: TGTGCCAGCTCACCCGGGACAGTTTTTACTGAAGCTTTCTTT
d_call: TRBD2; j_call: TRBJ2-1; clone_size: many; v_call: TRBV6-1; cdr3_aa: CAAPSQRGADEQFF; cdr3_nt: TGTGCCGCACCCTCCCAGCGGGGGGCAGATGAGCAGTTCTTC
d_call: TRBD1; j_call: TRBJ2-3; clone_size: many; v_call: TRBV6-5; cdr3_aa: CASRRQGANTDTQYF; cdr3_nt: TGTGCCAGCAGACGACAGGGGGCGAACACAGATACGCAGTATTTT
d_call: .; j_call: TRBJ1-5; clone_size: few; v_call: TRBV30; cdr3_aa: CAGQWDGYSNQPQHF; cdr3_nt: TGTGCGGGACAATGGGACGGATATAGCAATCAGCCCCAGCATTTT
d_call: TRBD1; j_call: TRBJ2-7; clone_size: many; v_call: TRBV6-5; cdr3_aa: CASSHRQGAYEQYF; cdr3_nt: TGTGCCAGCAGTCATCGACAGGGCGCCTACGAGCAGTACTTC
d_call: TRBD2; j_call: TRBJ2-3; clone_size: many; v_call: TRBV5-1; cdr3_aa: CASSSGLLAGYTDTQYF; cdr3_nt: TGCGCCAGCAGCTCAGGCCTACTAGCGGGGTACACAGATACGCAGTATTTT